These 7 T cell receptor beta chains came from one sample sequenced in a study of regulatory T cells in long-lasting Graves disease (dated by TCRdb to the early 2020s). The time point label here, explained by the study, means: newly diagnosed GD, antithyroid drugs for less than 3 months. For both TCR sequencing and RNA sequencing, RNA was extracted from PBMCs using TRIzol. Library generation was performed with multiplex PCR. TCRdb records Illumina HiSeq 4000 as the sequencer. iRepertoire HTBI primers and Arm-PCR amplification of CDR3 regions were used to construct TCR beta libraries. TCRdb applied fastp at Q25 and MiXCR to the public reads, then kept only in-frame beta chains. Merged by CDR3 protein, the rows form single entries marked with the most common genes and DNA. This sample lists roughly 610,000 distinct CDR3 sequences; around 17% were detected once. The top ten clones comprise 18% of the sample.

In addition, the sample was reused for a study of T cells in Graves' hyperthyroidism and ophthalmopathy.

The source was peripheral blood mononuclear cells (PBMCs), collected at new diagnosis, from a patient treated with antithyroid drugs. The receptor set was obtained from a woman in her 30s with Graves disease. Donor details come from another sample of the same person, matched by shared clones.

This clonotype was observed a few times. This chain joins TRBV6-1 and TRBJ1-2; possibly TRBD1 for D (6 bases). Germline CDR1 reads MNHNS; CDR2 reads SASEGT. V lost 6 bases and J lost 5, with 7 bases in between. This CDR3 spans 11 amino acids. CDR3 loop: CASRDRYGYTF. The CDR3 nucleotides read TGTGCCAGCAGGGACAGATATGGCTACACCTTC.

The sample holds many counts of this clonotype. The chain combines TRBV7-2 with TRBJ1-1, with D perhaps matching TRBD1 (6 bases). This CDR3 has 13 amino acids. Germline V lookup: CDR1 SGHTA, CDR2 FQGNSA. V shed 6 bases and J shed 1 base, with 9 bases lying between them. The CDR3 nucleotides read TGTGCCAGCAGACAGGGACCGAACACTGAAGCTTTCTTT. It is translated as CASRQGPNTEAFF.

This clonotype has at least ten counts. The J gene is TRBJ1-5, the V gene TRBV28; maybe TRBD1 (5 bases). This CDR3 contains 15 residues. With 2 bases removed from V and 6 bases from J, the gap between germline ends came to 14 bases. Germline-derived CDR1 and CDR2 are MDHEN and SYDVKM. CDR3 sequence reads: CASSLTRGGGQPQHF. The CDR3 DNA sequence: TGTGCCAGCAGTTTAACGCGGGGCGGGGGTCAGCCCCAGCATTTT.

This clonotype was recorded at least ten times. This rearrangement joins TRBV7-2 to TRBJ2-7, with a possible D match to TRBD1 (6 bases). CDR3 length: 15 amino acids. Germline CDR1 SGHTA, CDR2 FQGNSA. V shed 1 base and J shed 2 bases, with 12 bases lying between them. In DNA, the CDR3 is TGTGCCAGCAGCTTAGGGCAGGGGCCGGCCTACGAGCAGTACTTC. Translating it yields CASSLGQGPAYEQYF.

This clonotype has at least ten counts. The chain is built from TRBV29-1 and TRBJ2-2; D may be TRBD2 (7 bases). V was pared by 3 bases and J by 3 bases, with 14 bases between. Germline V gene sequence: CDR1 SQVTM, CDR2 ANQGSEA. The CDR3 runs to 15 residues. Here the CDR3 DNA reads TGCAGCGTTGATGGGGGGGCGCCGTACACCGGGGAGCTGTTTTTT. Its translation: CSVDGGAPYTGELFF.

This clonotype was found many times. J is TRBJ2-7 and V is TRBV7-2, with D perhaps TRBD2 (6 bases). CDR3 length equals 16 residues. Trimming took off 1 base at V and 0 bases at J, with 13 bases between the two ends. Germline V gene lookup returns CDR1 SGHTA and CDR2 FQGNSA. Here the CDR3 reads CASSLGGSSASYEQYF. In DNA form, the CDR3 reads TGTGCCAGCAGCTTAGGGGGGTCTAGCGCCTCCTACGAGCAGTACTTC.

The chain carries TRBV19 and TRBJ2-5; D is unclear. The V gene's germline CDR1 is LNHDA and CDR2 SQIVND (reference sequence). V gave up 3 bases and J gave up 0 bases, with 5 bases separating them. CDR3 length equals 13 residues. CDR3 protein: CASSIPYQETQYF. CDR3 nucleotides: TGTGCCAGTAGTATCCCGTACCAAGAGACCCAGTACTTC.